Reported below is one T cell receptor beta chain. Its specificity is not known. Every contributor of samples was a Caucasian grown-up residing in Nashville, Tennessee. The data are from a study of shared clonotypes between healthy human individuals. In the authors' methods: In the immunoSEQ data, sequences were junction-only and lacked quality scores, so filtering differed. The data were produced by immunoSEQ multiplex PCR, yet TCRdb's version contains in-frame clones alone and is incomplete. The DNA gave D and trimming, while V, J and clone size come from that table. Among roughly 1 million clones, approximately 70% were seen once, and the ten largest hold nearly 1.5%. Points from the study as a whole: Approximately 5% of naive CD4 clonotypes were shared across a few donors.

This CDR3 contains 14 residues. J is TRBJ2-2 and V is TRBV21-1; the listed D gene, TRBD1, was not tested against the DNA. TRBV21-1 counts as a pseudogene. Sequencing was done on a sample of memory CD4+ T cells sorted from blood. Subset in this sample: CD45RA-negative fraction. This receptor was obtained from a man between 18 and 35 years old in good health. CDR3 region: CASIGQGPPGELFF. As DNA, the CDR3 is TGTGCCAGCATCGGACAGGGCCCCCCCGGGGAGCTGTTTTTT.